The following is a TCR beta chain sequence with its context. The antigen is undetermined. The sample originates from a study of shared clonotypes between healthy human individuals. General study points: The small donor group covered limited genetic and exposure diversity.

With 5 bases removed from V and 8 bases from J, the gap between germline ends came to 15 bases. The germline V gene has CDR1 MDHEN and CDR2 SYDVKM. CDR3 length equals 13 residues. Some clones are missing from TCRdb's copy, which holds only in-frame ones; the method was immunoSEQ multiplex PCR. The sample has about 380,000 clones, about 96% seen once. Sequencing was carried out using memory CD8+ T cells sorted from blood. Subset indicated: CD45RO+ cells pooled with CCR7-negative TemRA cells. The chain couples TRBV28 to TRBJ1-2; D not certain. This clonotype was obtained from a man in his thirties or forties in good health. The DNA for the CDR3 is TGTGCCAGCAGTCCGACGTGGAAGGGCGGCTACACCTTC. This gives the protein CASSPTWKGGYTF.